This TCR beta chain was observed in a study of STAT5B mutations in CD4+ large granular lymphocyte leukemia. On this clone itself: Its specificity is unknown.

Findings and caveats of the study: Top patient clones used TRBV06 genes more often: 8/27 versus 2/35 in controls.

Source study methods: The detection floor for productive clonotype frequency was 2.59 x 10-5. TCRdb's table, derived via immunoSEQ multiplex PCR, lists solely in-frame clones and lacks some. V and J calls and clone size are as listed in that table; D and trimming were resolved from the DNA. The repertoire holds some 30,000 clones, with about four fifths as singletons. Germline V gene data show CDR1 as SGHRS and CDR2 as YFSETQ. Trimming cost V 0 bases and J 3 bases, with 7 bases left between them. CDR3 length: 14 residues. V and J are TRBV5-1 and TRBJ2-1, with D possibly being TRBD1 or TRBD2 (5 bases each). This TCR derives from a human donor in good health. The sequenced sample was CD4+ T cells from blood buffy coats. The CDR3 DNA sequence: TGCGCCAGCAGCTTGGGGGACCTCTACAATGAGCAGTTCTTC. Its protein is CASSLGDLYNEQFF.